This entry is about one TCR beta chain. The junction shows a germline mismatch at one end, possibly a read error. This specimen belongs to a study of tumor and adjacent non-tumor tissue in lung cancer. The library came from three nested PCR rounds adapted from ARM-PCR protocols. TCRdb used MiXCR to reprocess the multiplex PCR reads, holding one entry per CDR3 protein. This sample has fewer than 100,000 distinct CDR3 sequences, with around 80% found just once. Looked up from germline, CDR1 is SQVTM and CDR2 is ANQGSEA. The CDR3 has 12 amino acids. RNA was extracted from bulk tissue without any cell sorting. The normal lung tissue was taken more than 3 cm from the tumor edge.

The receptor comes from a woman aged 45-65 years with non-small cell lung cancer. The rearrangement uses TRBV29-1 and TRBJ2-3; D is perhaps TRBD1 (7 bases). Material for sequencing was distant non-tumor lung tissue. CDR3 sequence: CGVRRGADTQNF. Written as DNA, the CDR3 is TGCGGCGTACGCAGGGGGGCAGATACGCAGAATTTT.